This T cell receptor beta chain was sequenced in a study of PD-1 blockade in classical Hodgkin lymphoma. Sample time point: newly diagnosed, previously untreated cHL patient sample. Profiling relied on immunoSEQ multiplex PCR, and the TCRdb table lists in-frame clones only, not all of them. The table records tens of thousands of clones, approximately 90% of them present only once. V shed 0 bases, J shed 5 bases, and the junction held 6 bases outside the gene matches. This CDR3 has 16 residues. CDR1 SGHVS and CDR2 FQNEAQ come from the germline V gene. The sequenced sample consisted of peripheral blood mononuclear cells (PBMCs). This TCR came from a human donor with classical Hodgkin lymphoma. This sequence joins TRBV7-8 and TRBJ2-5; 10 bases are shared with TRBD2. DNA of the CDR3: TGTGCCAGCAGCTTAGCTCTAGCGGGAGTTTGGGAGACCCAGTACTTC. Protein: CASSLALAGVWETQYF.